The 20 T cell receptor beta chains below come from one sample, sequenced in a study of shared clonotypes between healthy human individuals. The table came from immunoSEQ multiplex PCR; TCRdb's copy has only in-frame clones and leaves some out. The sample consists of 2 million to 3 million clones, 90% to 95% of them appearing once. Sequenced sample: naive CD4+ T cells from PBMCs. Specified subset: CD45RA+ positively selected. These receptors were collected from a man younger than 30 in good health. Some clones in this sample may be carry-over from other donors' samples.

The CDR3 DNA reads as TGTGCCATCAGCCCGGACAGGGCCAGCTCCTACGAGCAGTACTTC. Translation gives CAISPDRASSYEQYF. The genes are TRBV10-3 and TRBJ2-7; 8 bases line up with TRBD1. Germline V gene data show CDR1 as ENHRY and CDR2 as SYGVKD. This CDR3 spans 15 amino acids. V shed 6 bases, J shed 0 bases, and the junction held 7 bases outside the gene matches.

This chain connects TRBV6-1 to TRBJ1-2; 7 positions match TRBD1. The V and J ends lost 4 bases and 4 bases, in that order; junction bases with no gene match: 9. The CDR3 runs 15 residues. Germline V gene lookup returns CDR1 MNHNS and CDR2 SASEGT. CDR3 region: CASSGSRGTIYGYTF. The DNA of the CDR3 is TGTGCCAGCAGTGGCAGCAGGGGGACGATCTATGGCTACACCTTC.

J is TRBJ2-1 and V is TRBV19; D perhaps matches TRBD1 (6 bases). CDR1 LNHDA and CDR2 SQIVND come from the germline V gene (reference sequence). The V end lost 6 bases, the J end lost 7 bases, and 22 bases lay between the germline ends. The CDR3 loop spans 16 amino acids. The CDR3 spells CASRPTGTALTNEQFF. The CDR3 coding sequence is TGTGCCAGTAGACCCACAGGGACCGCATTAACTAATGAGCAGTTCTTC.

The J gene is TRBJ2-1, the V gene TRBV28, with 9 bases that match TRBD1. Germline V CDR1 and CDR2: MDHEN, SYDVKM. V trimming: 11 bases; J trimming: 1 base; junction bases outside the gene matches: 12. CDR3 length: 16 amino acids. CDR3 sequence reads: CAGGNFGQGSYNEQFF. CDR3 sequence (DNA): TGTGCCGGGGGGAACTTCGGACAGGGGTCCTACAATGAGCAGTTCTTC.

The DNA for the CDR3 is TGTGCCAGCAGCTCGAGGACTGGGAATCAGCCCCAGCATTTT. The encoded protein is CASSSRTGNQPQHF. The chain joins TRBV7-9 to TRBJ1-5; D call uncertain. Germline assignment: CDR1 SEHNR and CDR2 FQNEAQ (reference sequence). Trimming left V 4 bases short and J 4 bases short, with 11 bases between. This CDR3 region has 14 residues.

The chain combines TRBV7-2 with TRBJ2-1; no clear D. This CDR3 region has 13 residues. Germline V gene lookup returns CDR1 SGHTA and CDR2 FQGNSA. The ends were cut back, 2 bases at V and 7 bases at J, with 9 bases in the middle. Here the CDR3 DNA reads TGTGCCAGCAGCTTAATCGACGGGAATGAGCAGTTCTTC. Its protein product is CASSLIDGNEQFF.

The chain uses TRBV6-1 and TRBJ1-1, with 10 nucleotides matching TRBD1. J gave up 1 base and V 3 bases, and 2 bases lay outside the gene matches. The CDR3 loop spans 15 amino acids. From germline, CDR1 is MNHNS and CDR2 SASEGT. The CDR3 region is CASSDRDRGNTEAFF. The CDR3 DNA reads as TGTGCCAGCAGTGATAGGGACAGGGGGAACACTGAAGCTTTCTTT.

This clone was observed a handful of times. The chain carries TRBV28 and TRBJ1-2, with no clear D. Germline V gene data show CDR1 as MDHEN and CDR2 as SYDVKM. V lost 6 bases and J 4 bases, leaving 12 bases between the germline ends. The CDR3 contains 13 residues. The CDR3 DNA sequence: TGTGCCAGCAGACTGGACTCTGCCTATGGCTACACCTTC. It encodes CASRLDSAYGYTF.

The V and J genes are TRBV2 and TRBJ2-7; a possible D gene is TRBD2 (5 bases). CDR1 SNHLY and CDR2 FYNNEI come from the germline V gene. The V end lost 8 bases, the J end lost 0 bases, and 14 bases lay between the germline ends. The CDR3 loop spans 14 amino acids. CDR3 sequence: CASQAEDYSYEQYF. In DNA, the CDR3 is TGTGCCAGCCAGGCGGAGGATTACTCCTACGAGCAGTACTTC.

The table lists this clone with a count of one. The V gene is TRBV4-1, the J gene TRBJ2-5; D possibly corresponds to TRBD1 (5 bases). CDR3 length: 14 amino acids. V was shortened by 1 base and J by 3 bases, with 9 bases between the two germline ends. Per germline, CDR1 MGHRA and CDR2 YSYEKL. The CDR3: CASSQGLGEETQYF. As DNA, the CDR3 is TGCGCCAGCAGCCAAGGCTTAGGGGAAGAGACCCAGTACTTC.

The gene calls are TRBV29-1 and TRBJ2-3; 10 bases align to TRBD2. Per the germline V gene, CDR1 is SQVTM and CDR2 is ANQGSEA. After removal of 2 bases from V and 6 bases from J, the junction contained 14 bases not matched to a gene. This CDR3 contains 17 residues. CDR3 loop: CSVESLVAGGLLDTQYF. CDR3 nucleotides: TGCAGCGTTGAATCCCTGGTAGCGGGAGGACTATTGGATACGCAGTATTTT.

J is TRBJ1-4 and V is TRBV5-1; TRBD1 agrees at 10 bases. With V trimmed by 4 bases and J by 5 bases, 2 bases remained unmatched. The CDR3 has 14 residues. Germline CDR1 and CDR2: SGHRS and YFSETQ. CDR3 bases: TGCGCCAGCAGCACGGGACAGGGGAATGAAAAACTGTTTTTT. Translated, it gives CASSTGQGNEKLFF.

CDR3 DNA sequence: TGTGCCAGCAGCCACCGGGCCCCTACCACTGGAAACACCATATATTTT. This codes for CASSHRAPTTGNTIYF. The gene calls are TRBV7-8 and TRBJ1-3; no clear D gene. Trimming left V 5 bases short and J 2 bases short, with 16 bases between. CDR3 length: 16 amino acids. Germline V gene sequence: CDR1 SGHVS, CDR2 FQNEAQ.

The gene calls are TRBV28 and TRBJ2-1; the D is unclear. This CDR3 has 18 residues. The V and J ends lost 3 bases and 0 bases respectively, with 18 bases between them. Germline lookup yields CDR1 MDHEN and CDR2 SYDVKM. DNA for the CDR3: TGTGCCAGCAGTTTTGGAGTAGGAAGTCCTGGCTCCTACAATGAGCAGTTCTTC. Its translation is CASSFGVGSPGSYNEQFF.

The V and J genes are TRBV28 and TRBJ1-5, with 10 bases identical to TRBD1. The CDR3 extends over 16 amino acids. CDR1 is MDHEN and CDR2 is SYDVKM in the germline V gene. Unmatched junction bases numbered 12, after V lost 6 bases and J lost 7 bases. The CDR3 is CASSPGGQGWRQPQHF. DNA for the CDR3: TGTGCCAGCAGCCCAGGGGGACAGGGGTGGAGACAGCCCCAGCATTTT.

In the case of this clone: Additional DNA sequences in this sample encode the identical CDR3. The V gene is TRBV7-8, the J gene TRBJ1-1; the D is unclear. V lost 2 bases, J lost 1 base, and 5 bases lay in between. Germline V gene lookup returns CDR1 SGHVS and CDR2 FQNEAQ. This CDR3 contains 13 residues. CDR3 bases: TGTGCCAGCAGCTTAACGGAGAACACTGAAGCTTTCTTT. Amino acids: CASSLTENTEAFF. The full variable domain, in which reference TRBV7-8 and TRBJ1-1 provide the parts outside the CDR3, is GAGVSQSPRYKVAKRGQDVALRCDPISGHVSLFWYQQALGQGPEFLTYFQNEAQLDKSGLPSDRFFAERPEGSVSTLKIQRTQQEDSAVYLCASSLTENTEAFFGQGTRLTVV.

The chain uses TRBV11-3 and TRBJ2-1, with TRBD2 matching over 9 bases. The CDR3 totals 16 residues. Looked up from germline, CDR1 is SGHNT and CDR2 is YENEEA. J lost 3 bases, V lost 5 bases, and 8 bases had no gene match. Here the CDR3 reads CASSLRAGGRYNEQFF. Here the CDR3 DNA reads TGTGCCAGCAGCCTCCGGGCGGGAGGGCGCTACAATGAGCAGTTCTTC.

This clone has only one observation. CDR3 bases: TGTGCCAGCAAGTTTGTCGGGGTTGAGACCCAGTACTTC. Protein sequence: CASKFVGVETQYF. The chain carries TRBV28 and TRBJ2-5; weak D call: TRBD2 (5 bases). Deletions cut 7 bases from V and 5 bases from J, with 14 bases between. From germline, CDR1 is MDHEN and CDR2 SYDVKM. This CDR3 is 13 amino acids long.

The rearrangement links TRBV6-5 to TRBJ1-1, with D unclear. The CDR3 is made up of 15 amino acids. Between the trimmed V and J ends, which lost 1 base and 6 bases, there was a span of 15 bases. Germline V gives CDR1 MNHEY, CDR2 SVGAGI. As DNA, the CDR3 is TGTGCCAGCAGTTACTACCTCCGCCAAGGCGCTGAAGCTTTCTTT. Translating it yields CASSYYLRQGAEAFF.

V is TRBV7-2 and J is TRBJ1-3, with 8 bases matching TRBD1. CDR1 SGHTA and CDR2 FQGNSA come from the germline V gene. With 3 bases clipped from V and 2 bases from J, the junction kept 3 bases outside the gene matches. CDR3 length: 15 residues. CDR3 protein: CASSFQGATGNTIYF. For the CDR3, the DNA is TGTGCCAGCAGCTTCCAGGGGGCTACTGGAAACACCATATATTTT.